The 24 T cell receptor beta chains below were found in one sample sequenced in a study of CD8 T cells in Susac syndrome. With random hexamers, reverse transcription was performed on about 0.45 to 1 ug of RNA. From the immunoSEQ multiplex PCR reads, TCRdb called clonotypes with MiXCR, one entry per CDR3 protein. This repertoire shows around 180,000 distinct CDR3 sequences, 93% found once; its top ten account for roughly 0.1%. Sequenced input: CD4+ T cells from PBMCs. The receptors shown here come from a human donor with multiple sclerosis.

The rearrangement uses TRBV2 and TRBJ2-7, with 7 bases fitting TRBD1. Germline loops: CDR1 SNHLY, CDR2 FYNNEI. V gave up 7 bases and J gave up 6 bases; unmatched junction bases: 9. This CDR3 comprises 13 residues. The CDR3 loop reads CASKRDSVIEQYF. CDR3 DNA sequence: TGTGCCAGCAAACGGGACAGCGTAATCGAGCAGTACTTC.

V is TRBV28 and J is TRBJ1-2, with TRBD1 matching over 9 bases. CDR3 length: 14 residues. Germline CDR1 is MDHEN and CDR2 is SYDVKM. V trimming: 4 bases; J trimming: 5 bases; junction bases outside the gene matches: 5. CDR3 sequence (DNA): TGTGCCAGCAGTTCCACCGGGACAGGGTATGGCTACACCTTC. Translating it yields CASSSTGTGYGYTF.

This clonotype came up once. The chain carries TRBV19 and TRBJ2-1; tentatively, D is TRBD1 (6 bases). This CDR3 has 15 residues. Germline-derived CDR1 and CDR2 are LNHDA and SQIVND (reference sequence). Trimming took 8 bases from V and 6 from J, leaving 20 bases between them. DNA of the CDR3: TGTGCCAGTTCCTCGGGACACCTAAACATCAATGAGCAGTTCTTC. Translated: CASSSGHLNINEQFF.

The CDR3 is CASSQGEVEAFF. Here the CDR3 DNA reads TGTGCCAGCAGCCAAGGAGAGGTTGAAGCTTTCTTT. The chain has TRBV4-2 and TRBJ1-1, with D hard to call. This CDR3 is 12 amino acids long. The germline V gene encodes CDR1 LGHNA and CDR2 YNFKEQ. V was trimmed by 1 base and J by 7 bases, leaving 7 bases between them.

In DNA form, the CDR3 reads TGTGCCAGCAGCTTAAGCGGGGGATGGAATCAGCCCCAGCATTTT. Its protein product is CASSLSGGWNQPQHF. V usage is TRBV11-2 and J usage is TRBJ1-5; possibly TRBD1 for D (5 bases). Trimming shortened V by 2 bases and J by 4 bases, and 12 bases separated the two germline ends. CDR1 SGHAT and CDR2 FQNNGV come from the germline V gene. The CDR3 totals 15 residues. The full variable domain, in which reference TRBV11-2 and TRBJ1-5 provide the parts outside the CDR3, is EAGVAQSPRYKIIEKRQSVAFWCNPISGHATLYWYQQILGQGPKLLIQFQNNGVVDDSQLPKDRFSAERLKGVDSTLKIQPAKLEDSAVYLCASSLSGGWNQPQHFGDGTRLSIL.

V and J are TRBV9 and TRBJ2-2; D remains ambiguous. This CDR3 contains 13 residues. The germline gives CDR1 SGDLS, CDR2 YYNGEE. V dropped 1 base and J dropped 4 bases, with 5 bases sitting between them. CDR3 nucleotide sequence: TGTGCCAGCAGCGTAAGCTCCACCGGGGAGCTGTTTTTT. Protein product: CASSVSSTGELFF.

The rearrangement uses TRBV5-1 and TRBJ2-5; a weak D match, TRBD1 (6 bases). Trimming took off 4 bases at V and 1 base at J, with 11 bases between the two ends. CDR3 length: 14 amino acids. The germline CDR1 and CDR2 sequences are SGHRS and YFSETQ. The DNA of the CDR3 is TGCGCCAGCAGCCCTAACAGGGTCCAAGAGACCCAGTACTTC. This translates into CASSPNRVQETQYF. Drawing the rest from reference TRBV5-1 and TRBJ2-5, the complete variable domain is KAGVTQTPRYLIKTRGQQVTLSCSPISGHRSVSWYQQTPGQGLQFLFEYFSETQRNKGNFPGRFSGRQFSNSRSEMNVSTLELGDSALYLCASSPNRVQETQYFGPGTRLLVL.

The chain carries TRBV27 and TRBJ2-1; a weak D match, TRBD1 (5 bases). The V end lost 2 bases, the J end lost 8 bases, and 13 bases lay between the germline ends. This CDR3 spans 14 amino acids. CDR1 is MNHEY and CDR2 is SMNVEV in the germline V gene (reference sequence). CDR3 sequence: CASSLRQGEDEQFF. CDR3 nucleotides: TGTGCCAGCAGTTTAAGGCAGGGTGAGGATGAGCAGTTCTTC.

The DNA for the CDR3 is TGTGCCAGCAGCCAAGTGAGCGGGGGGGCAGGGAATGAGCAGTTCTTC. Protein: CASSQVSGGAGNEQFF. The chain employs TRBV4-2 and TRBJ2-1, with 10 bases matching TRBD2. V was pared by 1 base and J by 7 bases, with 7 bases of the junction left unmatched. Germline V lookup: CDR1 LGHNA, CDR2 YNFKEQ. This CDR3 contains 16 residues.

The chain is built from TRBV29-1 and TRBJ1-3, with D hard to call. The CDR3 is 15 amino acids. Looked up from germline, CDR1 is SQVTM and CDR2 is ANQGSEA. Trimming cost V 6 bases and J 7 bases, with 22 bases left between them. The CDR3: CSVGEGAAGPNTIYF. DNA of the CDR3: TGCAGCGTCGGGGAGGGAGCCGCGGGCCCGAACACCATATATTTT.

This sequence joins TRBV6-2 or TRBV6-3 and TRBJ2-7; maybe TRBD2 (6 bases). This CDR3 contains 15 residues. Germline V gene sequence: CDR1 MNHEY, CDR2 SVGEGT. Trimming removed 1 base at V and 0 bases at J, with 10 bases between. Here the CDR3 reads CASSYWGLSSYEQYF. The CDR3 DNA follows: TGTGCCAGCAGTTACTGGGGACTCAGCTCCTACGAGCAGTACTTC.

J is TRBJ2-1 and V is TRBV27; 15 nucleotides align to TRBD2. Germline values: CDR1 MNHEY, CDR2 SMNVEV (reference sequence). The V gene end was trimmed by 4 bases and the J gene end by 9 bases; junction bases not matched to a gene: 7. The CDR3 is made up of 16 amino acids. The CDR3 region has the DNA TGTGCCAGCAGTTCCTACATGGGACTAGCGGGAGGTGAGCAGTTCTTC. It is translated as CASSSYMGLAGGEQFF.

This chain uses TRBV7-8 with TRBJ1-5; perhaps TRBD1 as D (5 bases). From germline, CDR1 is SGHVS and CDR2 FQNEAQ. This CDR3 has 13 residues. With 1 base removed from V and 12 bases from J, the gap between germline ends came to 13 bases. CDR3 in DNA: TGTGCCAGCAGCTTAGTACAGGAGGGAGACCAGCATTTT. The encoded protein is CASSLVQEGDQHF.

The chain has TRBV12-3 or TRBV12-4 and TRBJ2-5, with D uncertain. V was clipped by 3 bases and J by 1 base, with 6 bases between them. CDR3 size: 13 residues. Written as DNA, the CDR3 is TGTGCCAGCAGTTTTCACAGCCAAGAGACCCAGTACTTC. Its translation: CASSFHSQETQYF.

The chain uses TRBV3-1 and TRBJ2-5; 9 bases line up with TRBD2. Germline assignment: CDR1 LGHDT and CDR2 YNNKEL (reference sequence). There are 17 residues in the CDR3. Germline trimming cut 4 bases from V and 5 bases from J; bases unmatched to any gene: 14. The CDR3 coding sequence is TGTGCCAGCAGCCCAACTTGGGCGGGGGGGCCGGGGGAGACCCAGTACTTC. Its protein is CASSPTWAGGPGETQYF.

The gene calls are TRBV3-1 and TRBJ1-5; D is unclear. The V gene lost 5 bases and the J gene lost 2 bases, with 10 bases spanning the gap. Germline V gene lookup returns CDR1 LGHDT and CDR2 YNNKEL (reference sequence). The CDR3 spans 14 residues. CDR3 loop: CASSKNGGNQPQHF. CDR3 nucleotides: TGTGCCAGCAGCAAAAACGGGGGCAATCAGCCCCAGCATTTT. Together with reference TRBV3-1 and TRBJ1-5, the CDR3 gives the full variable domain: DTAVSQTPKYLVTQMGNDKSIKCEQNLGHDTMYWYKQDSKKFLKIMFSYNNKELIINETVPNRFSPKSPDKAHLNLHINSLELGDSAVYFCASSKNGGNQPQHFGDGTRLSIL.

The CDR3 bases are TGTGCCAGCAGTGTGGAGGGCTGGTCGGAAAAACTGTTTTTT. Protein sequence: CASSVEGWSEKLFF. The chain links TRBV2 to TRBJ1-4, with unresolved D. Germline V CDR1 and CDR2: SNHLY, FYNNEI. V lost 4 bases and J 8 bases, leaving 14 bases between the germline ends. This CDR3 has 14 residues.

The chain links TRBV24-1 to TRBJ2-3; 15 bases agree with TRBD2. The CDR3 length is 20 residues. The J segment lost 5 bases and the V segment lost 3 bases, leaving 14 bases of the junction unmatched. CDR1 is KGHDR and CDR2 is SFDVKD in the germline V gene. The CDR3 DNA reads TGTGCCACCAGTGATCGGACTAGCGGGAGGGGACCTGGAGGGGGAGATACGCAGTATTTT. This translates into CATSDRTSGRGPGGGDTQYF.

The CDR3 DNA reads as TGTGCCAGCAGTGCCAGACAGGGCAAAAACATTCAGTACTTC. Translation: CASSARQGKNIQYF. The chain carries TRBV6-1 and TRBJ2-4; 7 bases agree with TRBD1. The J segment lost 3 bases and the V segment lost 4 bases, leaving 3 bases of the junction unmatched. Germline loops: CDR1 MNHNS, CDR2 SASEGT. This CDR3 is 14 amino acids long.

The V gene is TRBV4-1, the J gene TRBJ2-1; unclear D gene. V lost 3 bases and J 7 bases, leaving 19 bases between the germline ends. This CDR3 contains 16 residues. The germline CDR1 and CDR2 sequences are MGHRA and YSYEKL. CDR3: CASSHGRTHDGNEQFF. The CDR3 region has the DNA TGCGCCAGCAGCCACGGTCGGACCCACGACGGAAATGAGCAGTTCTTC.

This clonotype is a singleton in its sample. The V gene is TRBV5-1, the J gene TRBJ2-3; D remains ambiguous. Looked up from germline, CDR1 is SGHRS and CDR2 is YFSETQ. The CDR3 loop spans 16 amino acids. V lost 4 bases, J lost 0 bases, and 15 bases lay in between. CDR3 DNA: TGCGCCAGCAGCATTTGGGCGAGCGACAGCACAGATACGCAGTATTTT. It codes for CASSIWASDSTDTQYF.

V and J are TRBV5-1 and TRBJ2-1; 8 nucleotides line up with TRBD2. The CDR3 is 15 amino acids. From germline, CDR1 is SGHRS and CDR2 YFSETQ. The trim removed 0 bases at V and 4 bases at J, leaving 3 bases unmatched. The CDR3 nucleotides are TGCGCCAGCAGCTTGGTTAGCGGGGAATACAATGAGCAGTTCTTC. Amino acids: CASSLVSGEYNEQFF.

J is TRBJ2-6 and V is TRBV7-8, with 7 bases lining up with TRBD2. Germline CDR1 SGHVS, CDR2 FQNEAQ. The CDR3 covers 17 residues. V shed 4 bases and J 0 bases; nucleotides not matched to a gene: 6. The CDR3 DNA reads TGTGCCAGCAGCTCAAGCGGGACGTACTCTGGGGCCAACGTCCTGACTTTC. Translation gives CASSSSGTYSGANVLTF.

This rearrangement joins TRBV12-3 or TRBV12-4 to TRBJ1-2; possible D gene TRBD1, 6 bases. This CDR3 has 14 amino acids. Trimming stripped 4 bases from V and 0 bases from J, with 9 bases between. CDR3 bases: TGTGCCAGCAGTTGGACAGAACCTAACTATGGCTACACCTTC. Translated, it gives CASSWTEPNYGYTF.